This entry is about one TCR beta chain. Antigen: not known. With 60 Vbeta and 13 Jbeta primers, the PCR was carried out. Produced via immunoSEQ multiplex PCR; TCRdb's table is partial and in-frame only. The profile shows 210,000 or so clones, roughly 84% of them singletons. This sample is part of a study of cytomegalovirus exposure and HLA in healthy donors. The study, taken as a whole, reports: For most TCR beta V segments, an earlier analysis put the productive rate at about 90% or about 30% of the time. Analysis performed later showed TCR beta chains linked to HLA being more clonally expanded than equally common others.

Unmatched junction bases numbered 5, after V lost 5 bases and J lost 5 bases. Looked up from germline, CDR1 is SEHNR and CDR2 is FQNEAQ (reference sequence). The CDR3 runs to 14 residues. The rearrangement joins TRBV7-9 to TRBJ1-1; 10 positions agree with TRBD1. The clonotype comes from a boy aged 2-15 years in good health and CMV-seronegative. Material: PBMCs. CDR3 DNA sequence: TGTGCCAGCAGCCGGACAGGGGGGTATACTGAAGCTTTCTTT. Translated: CASSRTGGYTEAFF.